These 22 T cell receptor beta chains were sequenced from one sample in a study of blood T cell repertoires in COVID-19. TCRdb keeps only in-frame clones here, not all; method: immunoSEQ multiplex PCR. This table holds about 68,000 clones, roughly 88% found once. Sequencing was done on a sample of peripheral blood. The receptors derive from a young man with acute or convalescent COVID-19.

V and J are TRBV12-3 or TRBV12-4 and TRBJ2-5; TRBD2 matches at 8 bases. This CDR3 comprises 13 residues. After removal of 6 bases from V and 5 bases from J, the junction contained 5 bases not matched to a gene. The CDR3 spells CASSSGGPETQYF. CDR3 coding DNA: TGTGCCAGCAGCTCGGGAGGGCCGGAGACCCAGTACTTC.

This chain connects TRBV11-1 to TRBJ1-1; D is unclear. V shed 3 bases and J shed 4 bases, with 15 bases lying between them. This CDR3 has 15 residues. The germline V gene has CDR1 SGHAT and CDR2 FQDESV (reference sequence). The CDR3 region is CASSFGRRVSTEAFF. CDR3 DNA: TGTGCCAGCAGCTTCGGCCGACGGGTCAGCACTGAAGCTTTCTTT.

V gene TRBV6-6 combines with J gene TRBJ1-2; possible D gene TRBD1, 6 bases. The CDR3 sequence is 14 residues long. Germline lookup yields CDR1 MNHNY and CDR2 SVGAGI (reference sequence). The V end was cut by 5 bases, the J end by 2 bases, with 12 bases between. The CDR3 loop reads CASSPSGTNYGYTF. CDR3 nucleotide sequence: TGTGCCAGCAGTCCTTCGGGGACAAACTATGGCTACACCTTC.

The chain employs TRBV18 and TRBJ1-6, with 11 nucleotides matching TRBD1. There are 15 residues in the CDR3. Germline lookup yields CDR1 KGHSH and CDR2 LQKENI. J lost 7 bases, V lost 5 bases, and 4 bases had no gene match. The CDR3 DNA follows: TGTGCCAGCTCAAGGACAGGGGGCGTGAATTCACCCCTCCACTTT. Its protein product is CASSRTGGVNSPLHF.

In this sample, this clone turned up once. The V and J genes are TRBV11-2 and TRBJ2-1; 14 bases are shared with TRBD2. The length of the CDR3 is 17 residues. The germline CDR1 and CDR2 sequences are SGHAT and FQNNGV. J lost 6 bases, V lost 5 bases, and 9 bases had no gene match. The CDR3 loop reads CASSPPGLAGVRNEQFF. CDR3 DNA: TGTGCCAGCAGCCCTCCGGGACTAGCGGGAGTACGCAATGAGCAGTTCTTC.

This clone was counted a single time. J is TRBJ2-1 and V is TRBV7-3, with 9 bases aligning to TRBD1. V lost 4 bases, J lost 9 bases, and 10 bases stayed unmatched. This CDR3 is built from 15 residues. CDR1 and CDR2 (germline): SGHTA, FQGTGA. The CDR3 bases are TGTGCCAGCAGCTCACAGGGACAGGGCTACGGTGAGCAGTTCTTC. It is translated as CASSSQGQGYGEQFF.

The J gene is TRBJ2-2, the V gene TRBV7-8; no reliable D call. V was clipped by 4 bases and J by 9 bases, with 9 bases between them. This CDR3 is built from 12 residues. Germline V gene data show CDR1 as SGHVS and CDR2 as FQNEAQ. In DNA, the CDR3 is TGTGCCAGCAGCTCCCTAGGTAGGGAGCTGTTTTTT. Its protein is CASSSLGRELFF.

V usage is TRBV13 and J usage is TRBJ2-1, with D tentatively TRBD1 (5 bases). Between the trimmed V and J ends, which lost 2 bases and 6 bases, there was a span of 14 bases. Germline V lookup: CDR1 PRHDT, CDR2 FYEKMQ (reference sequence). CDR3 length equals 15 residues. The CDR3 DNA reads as TGTGCCAGCAGCTTATTCCAGCAGGGCCTCAATGAGCAGTTCTTC. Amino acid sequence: CASSLFQQGLNEQFF.

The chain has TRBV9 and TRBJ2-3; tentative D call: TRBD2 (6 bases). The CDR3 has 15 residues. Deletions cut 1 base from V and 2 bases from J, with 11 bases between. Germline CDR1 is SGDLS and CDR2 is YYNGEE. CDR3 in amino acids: CASSVFSGHTDTQYF. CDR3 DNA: TGTGCCAGCAGCGTATTTAGCGGCCACACAGATACGCAGTATTTT.

The CDR3 DNA sequence: TGTGCCAGCAGCGTACAGGGTGATCAGCCCCAGCATTTT. It encodes CASSVQGDQPQHF. The rearrangement uses TRBV9 and TRBJ1-5; weak D call: TRBD1 (5 bases). Germline values: CDR1 SGDLS, CDR2 YYNGEE. V was clipped by 1 base and J by 5 bases, with 7 bases between them. This CDR3 has 13 amino acids.

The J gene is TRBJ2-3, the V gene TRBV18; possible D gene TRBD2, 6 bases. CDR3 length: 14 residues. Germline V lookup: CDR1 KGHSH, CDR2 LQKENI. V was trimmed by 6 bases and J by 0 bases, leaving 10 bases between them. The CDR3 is CASSLSGSTDTQYF. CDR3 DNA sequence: TGTGCCAGCTCCCTCAGCGGGAGCACAGATACGCAGTATTTT.

This CDR3 is CASRRTSGGYEQYF. DNA for the CDR3: TGTGCCAGCAGACGGACTAGCGGAGGCTACGAGCAGTACTTC. The chain joins TRBV6-5 to TRBJ2-7; TRBD2 aligns across 10 bases. The V gene's germline CDR1 is MNHEY and CDR2 SVGAGI. The V gene end was trimmed by 6 bases and the J gene end by 3 bases; junction bases not matched to a gene: 5. The CDR3 is 14 residues long.

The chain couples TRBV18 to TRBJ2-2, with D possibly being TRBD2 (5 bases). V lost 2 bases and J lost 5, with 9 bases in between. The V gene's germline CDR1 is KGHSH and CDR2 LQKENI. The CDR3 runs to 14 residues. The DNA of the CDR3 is TGTGCCAGCTCACCAACGGGAACGACCGGGGAGCTGTTTTTT. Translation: CASSPTGTTGELFF.

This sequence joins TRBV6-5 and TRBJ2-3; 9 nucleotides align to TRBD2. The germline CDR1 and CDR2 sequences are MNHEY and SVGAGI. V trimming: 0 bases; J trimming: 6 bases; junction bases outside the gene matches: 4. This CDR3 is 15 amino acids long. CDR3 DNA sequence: TGTGCCAGCAGTTACTCGGGCGGGAGGGTGGATACGCAGTATTTT. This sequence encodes CASSYSGGRVDTQYF.

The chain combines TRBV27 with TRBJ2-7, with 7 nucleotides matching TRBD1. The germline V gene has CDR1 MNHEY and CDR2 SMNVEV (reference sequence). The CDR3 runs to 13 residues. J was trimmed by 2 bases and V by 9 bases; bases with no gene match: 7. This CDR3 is CASRDRTTYEQYF. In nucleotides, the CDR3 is TGTGCCAGTCGGGACAGAACTACCTACGAGCAGTACTTC.

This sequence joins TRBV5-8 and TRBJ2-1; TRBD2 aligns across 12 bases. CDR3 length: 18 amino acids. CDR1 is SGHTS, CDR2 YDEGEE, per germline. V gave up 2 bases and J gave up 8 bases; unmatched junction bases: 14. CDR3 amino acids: CASSLGKLAGGSGHEQFF. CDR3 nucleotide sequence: TGTGCCAGCAGCTTAGGGAAACTAGCGGGAGGCTCGGGGCATGAGCAGTTCTTC.

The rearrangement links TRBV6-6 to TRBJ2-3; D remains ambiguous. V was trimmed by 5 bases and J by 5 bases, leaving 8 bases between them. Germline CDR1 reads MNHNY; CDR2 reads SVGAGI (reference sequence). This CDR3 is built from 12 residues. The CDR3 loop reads CASSPSVDTQYF. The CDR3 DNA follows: TGTGCCAGCAGTCCCAGTGTAGATACGCAGTATTTT.

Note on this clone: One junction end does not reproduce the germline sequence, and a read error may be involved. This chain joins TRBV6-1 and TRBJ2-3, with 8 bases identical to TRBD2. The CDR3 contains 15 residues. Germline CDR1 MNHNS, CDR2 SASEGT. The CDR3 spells CASREGRGEADTQYF. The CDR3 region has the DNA TGTGCCAGCAGGGAAGGGCGGGGGGAGGCAGATACGCAGTATTTT.

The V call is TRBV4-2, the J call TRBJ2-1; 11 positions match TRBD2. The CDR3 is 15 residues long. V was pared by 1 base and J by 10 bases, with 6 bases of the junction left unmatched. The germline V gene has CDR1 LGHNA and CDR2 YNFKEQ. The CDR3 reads CASSQGLAGGKEQFF. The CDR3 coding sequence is TGTGCCAGCAGCCAAGGGCTAGCGGGAGGTAAGGAGCAGTTCTTC.

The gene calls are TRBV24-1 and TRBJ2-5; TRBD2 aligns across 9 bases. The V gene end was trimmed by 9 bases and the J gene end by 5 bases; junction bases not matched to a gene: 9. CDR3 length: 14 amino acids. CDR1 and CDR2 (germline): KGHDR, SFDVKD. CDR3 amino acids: CATSSAGGEETQYF. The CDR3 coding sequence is TGTGCCACCTCATCAGCGGGAGGTGAGGAGACCCAGTACTTC.

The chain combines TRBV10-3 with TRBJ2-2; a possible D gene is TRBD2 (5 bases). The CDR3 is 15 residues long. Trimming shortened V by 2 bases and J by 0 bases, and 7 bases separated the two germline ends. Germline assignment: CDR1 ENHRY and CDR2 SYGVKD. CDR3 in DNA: TGTGCCATCAGTGAGACCGGGACGAACACCGGGGAGCTGTTTTTT. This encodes CAISETGTNTGELFF.

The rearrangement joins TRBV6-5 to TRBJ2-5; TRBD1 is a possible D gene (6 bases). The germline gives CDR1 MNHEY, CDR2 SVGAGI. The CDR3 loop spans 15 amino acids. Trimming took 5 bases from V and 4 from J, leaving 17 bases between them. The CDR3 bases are TGTGCCAGCAGTACCTCCGAACTACAGGGAGAGACCCAGTACTTC. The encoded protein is CASSTSELQGETQYF.